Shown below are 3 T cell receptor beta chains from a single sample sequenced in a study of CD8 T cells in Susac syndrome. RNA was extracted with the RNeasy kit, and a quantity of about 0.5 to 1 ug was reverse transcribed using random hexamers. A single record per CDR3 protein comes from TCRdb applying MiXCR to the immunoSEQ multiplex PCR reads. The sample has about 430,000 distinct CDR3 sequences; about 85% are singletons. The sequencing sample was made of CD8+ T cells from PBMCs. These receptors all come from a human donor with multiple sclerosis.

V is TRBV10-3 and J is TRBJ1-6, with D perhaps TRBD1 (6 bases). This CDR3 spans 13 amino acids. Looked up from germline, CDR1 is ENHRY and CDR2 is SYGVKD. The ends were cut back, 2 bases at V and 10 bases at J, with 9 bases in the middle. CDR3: CAISELGHSPLHF. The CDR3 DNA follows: TGTGCCATCAGTGAGCTGGGACACTCACCCCTCCACTTT.

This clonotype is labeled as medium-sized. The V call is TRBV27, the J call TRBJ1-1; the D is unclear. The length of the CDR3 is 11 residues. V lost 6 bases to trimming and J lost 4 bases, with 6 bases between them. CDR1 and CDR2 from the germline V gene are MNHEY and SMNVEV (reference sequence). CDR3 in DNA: TGTGCCAGCAGCTTAGGCACTGAAGCTTTCTTT. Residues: CASSLGTEAFF.

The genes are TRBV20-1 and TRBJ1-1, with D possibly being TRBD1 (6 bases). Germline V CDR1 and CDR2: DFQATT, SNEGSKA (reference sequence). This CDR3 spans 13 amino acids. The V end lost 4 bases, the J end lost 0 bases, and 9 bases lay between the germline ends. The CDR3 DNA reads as TGCAGTGCTACGGGACATTTGAACACTGAAGCTTTCTTT. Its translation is CSATGHLNTEAFF.